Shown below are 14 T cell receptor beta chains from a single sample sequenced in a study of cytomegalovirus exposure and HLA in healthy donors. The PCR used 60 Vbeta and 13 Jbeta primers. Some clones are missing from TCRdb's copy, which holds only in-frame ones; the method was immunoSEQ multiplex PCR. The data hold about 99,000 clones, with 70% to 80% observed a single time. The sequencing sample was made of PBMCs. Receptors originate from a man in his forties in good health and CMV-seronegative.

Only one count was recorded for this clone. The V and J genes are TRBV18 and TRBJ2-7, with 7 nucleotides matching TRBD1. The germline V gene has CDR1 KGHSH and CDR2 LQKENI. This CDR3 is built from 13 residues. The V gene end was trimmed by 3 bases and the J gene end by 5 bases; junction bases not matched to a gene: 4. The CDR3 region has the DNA TGTGCCAGCTCACCTGGACAGGACCACGAGCAGTACTTC. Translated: CASSPGQDHEQYF.

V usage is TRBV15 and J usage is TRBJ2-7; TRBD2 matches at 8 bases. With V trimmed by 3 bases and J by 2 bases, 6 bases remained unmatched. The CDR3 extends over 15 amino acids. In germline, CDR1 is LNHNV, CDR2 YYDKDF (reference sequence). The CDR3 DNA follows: TGTGCCACCAGCAGTAGCGGGAACATAGCCTACGAGCAGTACTTC. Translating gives CATSSSGNIAYEQYF.

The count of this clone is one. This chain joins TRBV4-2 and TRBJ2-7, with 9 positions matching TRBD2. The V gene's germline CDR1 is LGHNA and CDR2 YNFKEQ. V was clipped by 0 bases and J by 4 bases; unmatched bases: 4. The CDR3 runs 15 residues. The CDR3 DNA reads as TGTGCCAGCAGCCAAGACCTAGCGGGAAGGTACGAGCAGTACTTC. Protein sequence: CASSQDLAGRYEQYF.

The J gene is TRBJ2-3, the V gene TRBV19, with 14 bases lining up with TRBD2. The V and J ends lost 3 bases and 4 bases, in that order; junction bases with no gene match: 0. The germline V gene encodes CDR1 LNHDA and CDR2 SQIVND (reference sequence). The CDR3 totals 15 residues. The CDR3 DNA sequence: TGTGCCAGTAGTATGGGACTAGCGGGGGCAGATACGCAGTATTTT. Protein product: CASSMGLAGADTQYF.

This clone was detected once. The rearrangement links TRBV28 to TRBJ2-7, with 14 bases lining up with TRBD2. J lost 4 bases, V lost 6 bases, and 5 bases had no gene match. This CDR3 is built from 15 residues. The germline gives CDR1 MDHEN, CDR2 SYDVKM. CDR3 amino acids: CASSPGTSGSYEQYF. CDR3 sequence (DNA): TGTGCCAGCAGCCCCGGGACTAGCGGGAGTTACGAGCAGTACTTC.

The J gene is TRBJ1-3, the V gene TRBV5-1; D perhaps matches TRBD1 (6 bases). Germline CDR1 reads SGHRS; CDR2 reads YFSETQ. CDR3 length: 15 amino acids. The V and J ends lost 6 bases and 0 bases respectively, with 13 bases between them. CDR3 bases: TGCGCCAGCACCCCAACAGGGTCCTCTGGAAACACCATATATTTT. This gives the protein CASTPTGSSGNTIYF.

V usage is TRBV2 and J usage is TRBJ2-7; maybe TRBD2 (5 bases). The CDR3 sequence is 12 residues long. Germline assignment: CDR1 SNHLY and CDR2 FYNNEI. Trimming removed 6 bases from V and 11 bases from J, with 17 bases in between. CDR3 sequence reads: CASSDGSQVEYF. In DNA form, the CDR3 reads TGTGCCAGCAGCGATGGGAGTCAGGTCGAGTACTTC.

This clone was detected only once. The DNA for the CDR3 is TGTGCCAGCACTGGCAGGGTAACAGATACGCAGTATTTT. Its translation is CASTGRVTDTQYF. This rearrangement joins TRBV6-1 to TRBJ2-3; possible D gene TRBD1, 5 bases. The V gene lost 7 bases and the J gene lost 3 bases, with 11 bases spanning the gap. CDR1 is MNHNS and CDR2 is SASEGT in the germline V gene. CDR3 length equals 13 residues.

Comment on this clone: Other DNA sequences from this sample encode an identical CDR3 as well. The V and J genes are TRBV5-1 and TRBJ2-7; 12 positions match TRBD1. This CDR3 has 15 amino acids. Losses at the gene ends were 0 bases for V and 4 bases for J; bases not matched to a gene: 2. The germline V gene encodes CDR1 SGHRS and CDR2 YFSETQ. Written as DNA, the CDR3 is TGCGCCAGCAGCTTGGCGGGACAGGGGGCTTACGAGCAGTACTTC. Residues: CASSLAGQGAYEQYF.

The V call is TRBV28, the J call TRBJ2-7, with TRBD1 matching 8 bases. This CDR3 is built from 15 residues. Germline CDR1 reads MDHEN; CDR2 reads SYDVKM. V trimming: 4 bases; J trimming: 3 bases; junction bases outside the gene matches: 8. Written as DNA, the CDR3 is TGTGCCAGCAGTTATGGGCAGGGGGCATACTACGAGCAGTACTTC. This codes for CASSYGQGAYYEQYF.

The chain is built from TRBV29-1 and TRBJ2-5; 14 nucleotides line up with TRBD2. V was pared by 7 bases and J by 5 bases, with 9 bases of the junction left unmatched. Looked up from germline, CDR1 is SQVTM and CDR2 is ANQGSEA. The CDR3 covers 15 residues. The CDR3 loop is CSAGGLAGDWETQYF. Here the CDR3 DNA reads TGCAGCGCAGGGGGACTAGCGGGAGATTGGGAGACCCAGTACTTC.

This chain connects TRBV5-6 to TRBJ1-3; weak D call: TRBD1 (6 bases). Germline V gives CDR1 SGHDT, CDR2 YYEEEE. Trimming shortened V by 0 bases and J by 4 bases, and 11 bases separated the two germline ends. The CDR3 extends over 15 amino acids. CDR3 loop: CASSLARTVGNTIYF. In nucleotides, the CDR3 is TGTGCCAGCAGCTTGGCCCGGACAGTGGGAAACACCATATATTTT.

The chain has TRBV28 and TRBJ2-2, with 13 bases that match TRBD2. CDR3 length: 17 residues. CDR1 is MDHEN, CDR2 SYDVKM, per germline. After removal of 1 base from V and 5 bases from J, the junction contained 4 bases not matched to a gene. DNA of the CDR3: TGTGCCAGCAGTTTATCGGGACTAGCGGGAAGTACCGGGGAGCTGTTTTTT. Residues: CASSLSGLAGSTGELFF.

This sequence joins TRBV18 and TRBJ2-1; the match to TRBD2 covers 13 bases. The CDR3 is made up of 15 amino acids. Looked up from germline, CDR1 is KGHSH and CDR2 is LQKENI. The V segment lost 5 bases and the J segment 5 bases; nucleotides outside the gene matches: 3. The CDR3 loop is CASSGLAGEDNEQFF. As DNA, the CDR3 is TGTGCCAGCTCAGGACTAGCGGGAGAGGACAATGAGCAGTTCTTC.